Listed here are 22 T cell receptor beta chains from one sample, sequenced in a study of T cells in Graves' hyperthyroidism and ophthalmopathy. The source material, RNA transcripts, was used to amplify TCR beta CDR3 regions. The HTBI primer set served for first-round RT-PCR of the TCR CDR3. TCRdb independently ran MiXCR on the multiplex PCR reads; one entry per CDR3 protein. Among some 180,000 distinct CDR3 sequences, 15% to 20% were seen once, and the ten largest hold 25% to 30%. Sample: blood. Source of these receptors: a woman aged 45-60 years with Graves' hyperthyroidism.

This clonotype was recorded at least ten times. The chain is built from TRBV27 and TRBJ1-6; 7 nucleotides agree with TRBD1. The V gene's germline CDR1 is MNHEY and CDR2 SMNVEV (reference sequence). The CDR3 totals 14 residues. With 6 bases clipped from V and 6 bases from J, the junction kept 5 bases outside the gene matches. The CDR3 coding sequence is TGTGCCAGCAGATCCGCAGGGGGTAATTCACCCCTCCACTTT. Residues: CASRSAGGNSPLHF.

The table lists this clonotype with many counts. The chain recombines TRBV9 with TRBJ2-1, with a weak D call TRBD2 (5 bases). Germline lookup yields CDR1 SGDLS and CDR2 YYNGEE. CDR3 size: 13 residues. Between the trimmed V and J ends, which lost 4 bases and 6 bases, there was a span of 11 bases. The CDR3 protein is CASSPPSFNEQFF. The DNA for the CDR3 is TGTGCCAGCAGCCCTCCTAGCTTCAATGAGCAGTTCTTC. Full variable domain (remainder filled in from reference TRBV9 and TRBJ2-1): DSGVTQTPKHLITATGQRVTLRCSPRSGDLSVYWYQQSLDQGLQFLIQYYNGEERAKGNILERFSAQQFPDLHSELNLSSLELGDSALYFCASSPPSFNEQFFGPGTRLTVL.

This clonotype was counted at least ten times. This rearrangement joins TRBV12-3 or TRBV12-4 to TRBJ1-4, with D possibly matching TRBD1 (6 bases). Trimming stripped 5 bases from V and 0 bases from J, with 22 bases between. CDR3 length: 19 residues. The DNA of the CDR3 is TGTGCCAGCAGTAGCTTGAACAGGGTTTGGGGCGCAACTAATGAAAAACTGTTTTTT. Its protein is CASSSLNRVWGATNEKLFF.

This clonotype occurred many times. This chain connects TRBV29-1 to TRBJ1-5; 9 bases are a match to TRBD1. V lost 8 bases to trimming and J lost 3 bases; unmatched junction nucleotides: 14. Per the germline V gene, CDR1 is SQVTM and CDR2 is ANQGSEA. This CDR3 spans 16 amino acids. Here the CDR3 reads CSPCSPGQGYNQPQHF. The CDR3 nucleotides read TGCAGCCCCTGTTCCCCGGGACAGGGATACAATCAGCCCCAGCATTTT.

V gene TRBV12-3 or TRBV12-4 combines with J gene TRBJ2-3; no reliable D call. V lost 5 bases to trimming and J lost 2 bases, with 17 bases between them. This CDR3 is built from 16 residues. The CDR3 reads CASSVGLSTSTDTQYF. The CDR3 DNA reads as TGTGCCAGCAGTGTGGGCCTTAGTACTTCCACAGATACGCAGTATTTT.

This clonotype was seen ten or more times. The chain links TRBV6-2 or TRBV6-3 to TRBJ1-5, with a possible D match to TRBD1 (6 bases). The germline V gene encodes CDR1 MNHEY and CDR2 SVGEGT. The CDR3 runs 16 residues. Trimming removed 5 bases from V and 6 bases from J, with 20 bases in between. In DNA, the CDR3 is TGTGCCAGCAGTCCTTGGGGGCTAGGATATGGTCAGCCCCAGCATTTT. As protein: CASSPWGLGYGQPQHF.

The rearrangement links TRBV3-1 to TRBJ1-3; D gene uncertain. The CDR3 runs to 15 residues. Trimming stripped 0 bases from V and 0 bases from J, with 6 bases between. From germline, CDR1 is LGHDT and CDR2 YNNKEL (reference sequence). The DNA of the CDR3 is TGTGCCAGCAGCCAAGATTGGGTCTCTGGAAACACCATATATTTT. It specifies CASSQDWVSGNTIYF.

The rearrangement joins TRBV25-1 to TRBJ1-4; D remains ambiguous. This CDR3 region has 16 residues. V lost 2 bases and J lost 7, with 17 bases in between. Germline-derived CDR1 and CDR2 are MGHDK and SYGVNS. In DNA form, the CDR3 reads TGTGCCAGCAGTGAAACCTACCCGGGGTTGGGTGAAAAACTGTTTTTT. Translating gives CASSETYPGLGEKLFF.

There are many counts of this clonotype. The CDR3 region is CASSLGQGMIDEQFF. CDR3 DNA: TGCGCCAGCAGCTTGGGACAGGGGATGATCGATGAGCAGTTCTTC. This sequence joins TRBV5-1 and TRBJ2-1, with 8 bases matching TRBD1. V shed 0 bases and J 8 bases; nucleotides not matched to a gene: 7. The germline V gene has CDR1 SGHRS and CDR2 YFSETQ. The CDR3 spans 15 residues.

This clonotype was counted at least ten times. This chain joins TRBV12-3 or TRBV12-4 and TRBJ1-1; D ambiguous. V was pared by 7 bases and J by 1 base, with 13 bases between. This CDR3 has 14 amino acids. CDR3 region: CASTKVNSNTEAFF. Here the CDR3 DNA reads TGTGCCAGCACCAAAGTCAACTCGAACACTGAAGCTTTCTTT.

This clonotype was counted ten times or more. This chain uses TRBV20-1 with TRBJ2-3; TRBD2 aligns across 7 bases. Germline values: CDR1 DFQATT, CDR2 SNEGSKA (reference sequence). The junction had 13 bases not matched to a gene; V was cut back by 4 bases and J by 0 bases. This CDR3 is built from 17 residues. The CDR3 bases are TGCAGTGCTACCCCCCTTCGGCGGGGGATTAGCACAGATACGCAGTATTTT. Residues: CSATPLRRGISTDTQYF.

This clonotype was recorded many times. V is TRBV12-3 or TRBV12-4 and J is TRBJ2-7, with D unclear. Between the trimmed V and J ends, which lost 6 bases and 2 bases, there was a span of 5 bases. The CDR3 length is 11 residues. The CDR3 protein is CASRNTYEQYF. CDR3 nucleotide sequence: TGTGCCAGCAGGAACACCTACGAGCAGTACTTC.

As concerns this clonotype: This clone may be a read error of a much larger clone one base away. This chain joins TRBV2 and TRBJ1-2; no clear D. Germline V CDR1 and CDR2: SNHLY, FYNNEI. Trimming left V 5 bases short and J 5 bases short, with 12 bases between. The CDR3 has 13 amino acids. CDR3 protein: CASSRAGLYGYTF. The CDR3 DNA follows: TGTGCCAGCAGTAGGGCAGGACTGTATGGCTACACCTTC. Supplemented by reference TRBV2 and TRBJ1-2, the full variable domain reads EPEVTQTPSHQVTQMGQEVILRCVPISNHLYFYWYRQILGQKVEFLVSFYNNEISEKSEIFDDQFSVERPDGSNFTLKIRSTKLEDSAMYFCASSRAGLYGYTFGSGTRLTVV.

This clonotype was counted at least ten times. This chain joins TRBV7-2 and TRBJ1-2; D is possibly TRBD1 (5 bases). V was pared by 3 bases and J by 2 bases, with 13 bases between. CDR3 size: 15 residues. CDR1 and CDR2 from the germline V gene are SGHTA and FQGNSA. CDR3 nucleotide sequence: TGTGCCAGCAGCTTCTACCGGGACGGAAACTATGGCTACACCTTC. Translation gives CASSFYRDGNYGYTF.

This clonotype was detected many times. The gene calls are TRBV27 and TRBJ2-7; D could derive from TRBD1 or TRBD2 (5 bases each). Between the trimmed V and J ends, which lost 2 bases and 3 bases, there was a span of 11 bases. The CDR3 extends over 14 amino acids. CDR1 MNHEY and CDR2 SMNVEV come from the germline V gene (reference sequence). The CDR3 loop is CASSLITGGYEQYF. The CDR3 region has the DNA TGTGCCAGCAGTTTAATAACAGGAGGCTACGAGCAGTACTTC.

The rearrangement joins TRBV5-1 to TRBJ2-7; either TRBD1 or TRBD2 may supply D (5 bases each). Germline V lookup: CDR1 SGHRS, CDR2 YFSETQ. With 4 bases removed from V and 2 bases from J, the gap between germline ends came to 13 bases. This CDR3 region has 14 residues. This chain's CDR3 is CASSGLLGAYEQYF. In DNA, the CDR3 is TGCGCCAGCAGCGGATTACTAGGGGCCTACGAGCAGTACTTC.

This clonotype occurred a few times. The chain has TRBV27 and TRBJ2-7; possible D gene TRBD1, 5 bases. V lost 3 bases and J 6 bases, leaving 12 bases between the germline ends. The CDR3 runs 13 residues. The germline gives CDR1 MNHEY, CDR2 SMNVEV (reference sequence). CDR3 loop: CASSFGGQGEQYF. The CDR3 DNA reads TGTGCCAGCAGTTTTGGCGGCCAGGGCGAGCAGTACTTC.

This clonotype was seen a few times. The chain recombines TRBV5-1 with TRBJ2-2; D possibly corresponds to TRBD2 (5 bases). The CDR3 has 15 amino acids. Trimming pared 0 bases from V and 4 bases from J, leaving 10 bases between. Looked up from germline, CDR1 is SGHRS and CDR2 is YFSETQ. The chain's CDR3 is CASSLGYGITGELFF. The DNA of the CDR3 is TGCGCCAGCAGCTTGGGGTACGGGATCACCGGGGAGCTGTTTTTT. Full variable domain (missing parts from reference TRBV5-1 and TRBJ2-2): KAGVTQTPRYLIKTRGQQVTLSCSPISGHRSVSWYQQTPGQGLQFLFEYFSETQRNKGNFPGRFSGRQFSNSRSEMNVSTLELGDSALYLCASSLGYGITGELFFGEGSRLTVL.

This sequence joins TRBV28 and TRBJ1-1; maybe TRBD1 (5 bases). CDR3 size: 16 residues. V was clipped by 6 bases and J by 0 bases, with 17 bases between them. Germline V gene lookup returns CDR1 MDHEN and CDR2 SYDVKM. Here the CDR3 DNA reads TGTGCCAGCAGATCTAACTTTCAGGGCATGAACACTGAAGCTTTCTTT. Its protein product is CASRSNFQGMNTEAFF.

The chain joins TRBV5-1 to TRBJ2-5; 16 bases match TRBD2. V lost 4 bases and J lost 1; bases outside the gene matches: 4. CDR3 length: 17 amino acids. Germline loops: CDR1 SGHRS, CDR2 YFSETQ. In DNA, the CDR3 is TGCGCCAGCAGCCTCGGGACTAGCGGGGGGGCCCAAGAGACCCAGTACTTC. Translated: CASSLGTSGGAQETQYF. Full variable domain (rest looked up from reference TRBV5-1 and TRBJ2-5): KAGVTQTPRYLIKTRGQQVTLSCSPISGHRSVSWYQQTPGQGLQFLFEYFSETQRNKGNFPGRFSGRQFSNSRSEMNVSTLELGDSALYLCASSLGTSGGAQETQYFGPGTRLLVL.

This clonotype was seen ten or more times. The chain links TRBV2 to TRBJ2-7; D uncertain. Germline CDR1 and CDR2: SNHLY and FYNNEI. V lost 6 bases and J lost 4, with 22 bases in between. This CDR3 spans 16 amino acids. DNA for the CDR3: TGTGCCAGCAGAATGACGAAATCCGATAACAGTTACGAGCAGTACTTC. Protein: CASRMTKSDNSYEQYF.

Ten or more counts support this clonotype. This sequence joins TRBV5-1 and TRBJ2-7; possibly TRBD1 for D (6 bases). The V and J ends lost 0 bases and 3 bases respectively, with 10 bases between them. Per germline, CDR1 SGHRS and CDR2 YFSETQ. This CDR3 region has 14 residues. The CDR3 reads CASSLAGTSYEQYF. CDR3 DNA sequence: TGCGCCAGCAGCTTGGCCGGGACAAGCTACGAGCAGTACTTC.